The rows below give T cell receptor beta chains drawn from one sample of a study of prognosis after radiotherapy for stage I lung cancer. One entry per CDR3 protein, called by TCRdb with MiXCR from the multiplex PCR reads. The sample lists fewer than 40,000 distinct CDR3 sequences; 48% were seen once. The specimen comprised PBMCs, sampled before or after stereotactic body radiation therapy (not recorded which). Source of these receptors: a donor at least 50 years old with non-small cell lung cancer. Each CDR3 is given with its conserved first and last residue. A D gene is named only where the DNA matches it firmly. Size is omitted from some rows. Given values are once, few, many or a class for expanded clones.

.	TRBJ1-6	.	TRBV11-1	CASSWFGGGNSPLHF	TGTGCCAGCAGCTGGTTCGGGGGAGGAAATTCACCCCTCCACTTT
.	TRBJ1-1	.	TRBV7-2	CASRLRTGKGTEAFF	TGTGCCAGCAGACTCCGGACCGGGAAGGGGACTGAAGCTTTCTTT
.	TRBJ2-3	many	TRBV10-2	CASSDGTDTQYF	TGCGCCAGCAGTGACGGCACAGATACGCAGTATTTT
.	TRBJ2-1	.	TRBV19	CASSISTGYNEQFF	TGTGCCAGTAGTATTTCGACTGGTTACAATGAGCAGTTCTTC
.	TRBJ2-1	.	TRBV20-1	CSAHIWTPPLF	TGCAGTGCTCATATCTGGACCCCACCTCTCTTC
.	TRBJ2-1	.	TRBV11-3	CASSQYSYPLDEQLF	TGTGCCAGCAGCCAATATAGCTATCCACTGGATGAGCAGTTATTC
.	TRBJ1-6	.	TRBV6-4	CDSNPWGGNSPIHF	TGTGACAGCAACCCCTGGGGGGGGAATTCACCCATCCACTTT
.	TRBJ2-1	medium-sized	TRBV11-2	CASSLRGFHEQFF	TGTGCCAGCAGCTTACGGGGGTTCCATGAGCAGTTCTTC
.	TRBJ2-5	many	TRBV19	CASSIQFGETQYF	TGTGCCAGTAGTATCCAGTTCGGGGAGACCCAGTACTTC
TRBD2	TRBJ2-1	medium-sized	TRBV12-3/TRBV12-4	CASSLASGRSYNEQFF	TGTGCCAGCAGTTTGGCTAGCGGGAGATCCTACAATGAGCAGTTCTTC
.	TRBJ1-2	once	TRBV28	CASSNNALYFYTF	TGTGCCAGCAGTAATAATGCCCTGTATTTCTACACCTTC
TRBD2	TRBJ2-1	.	TRBV28	CASSLAGAFNEQFF	TGTGCCAGCAGTTTAGCGGGAGCGTTTAATGAGCAGTTCTTC
.	TRBJ2-5	many	TRBV7-9	CASSLGRTEETQYF	TGTGCCAGCAGCTTAGGGCGGACAGAAGAGACCCAGTACTTC
TRBD2	TRBJ2-1	.	TRBV20-1	CSARELEGGRNEQFF	TGCAGTGCTAGAGAACTAGAGGGAGGGCGTAATGAGCAGTTCTTC
TRBD2	TRBJ2-1	.	TRBV12-3/TRBV12-4	CASSFGEGNDQFF	TGTGCCAGCTCCTTTGGGGAGGGCAATGATCAGTTCTTC
TRBD2	TRBJ2-1	few	TRBV27	CASSSGLANEQFF	TGTGCCAGCAGTTCCGGACTAGCCAATGAGCAGTTCTTC
.	TRBJ1-6	medium-sized	TRBV6-1	CASSEYGGVGSPLHF	TGTGCCAGCAGTGAATACGGGGGGGTGGGCTCACCCCTCCACTTT
.	TRBJ2-1	.	TRBV4-1	CASSQGYNEQFF	TGCGCCAGCAGCCAGGGTTACAATGAGCAGTTCTTC
TRBD2	TRBJ2-7	many	TRBV6-8	CASSYTRTSGTSEQYF	TGTGCCAGCAGTTACACCCGGACTAGCGGGACATCCGAGCAGTACTTC
.	TRBJ2-7	once	TRBV12-3/TRBV12-4	CASSLGAGGIRDQYF	TGTGCCAGCAGTTTAGGGGCTGGAGGGATTCGCGATCAGTACTTC
.	TRBJ2-1	.	TRBV7-2	CAISLALGSPFF	TGTGCCATCAGCTTAGCTCTCGGGAGCCCGTTCTTC
TRBD1	TRBJ1-1	many	TRBV24-1	CATSGGQGRGNTEAFF	TGTGCCACCAGTGGTGGACAGGGTAGGGGGAACACTGAAGCTTTCTTT
.	TRBJ1-4	many	TRBV10-3	CAIAATNEKLFF	TGTGCCATCGCCGCAACTAATGAAAAACTGTTTTTT
TRBD1	TRBJ1-1	.	TRBV6-1	CASSTLIGTGVVYTEAFF	TGTGCCAGCAGTACCCTCATTGGGACAGGGGTCGTTTACACTGAAGCTTTCTTT
TRBD1	TRBJ2-4	many	TRBV20-1	CSASDRGTSKNIQYF	TGCAGTGCTAGTGACAGGGGGACCTCCAAAAACATTCAGTACTTC
.	TRBJ2-3	.	TRBV6-5	CSSSYSDGWDTQYF	TGTTCCAGCAGTTACTCCGACGGTTGGGATACGCAGTATTTT
.	TRBJ2-1	many	TRBV9	CASSVGVGNSGGVRNEQFF	TGTGCCAGCAGCGTAGGGGTCGGTAATAGTGGAGGGGTACGAAATGAGCAGTTCTTC
TRBD2	TRBJ2-3	once	TRBV6-4	CAISVEAGEWNTQYF	TGTGCCATCAGCGTCGAGGCGGGAGAGTGGAATACGCAGTATTTT
.	TRBJ1-2	many	TRBV6-8	CASSLDPRQTHGYTF	TGTGCCAGCAGTTTAGACCCTCGGCAGACCCATGGCTACACCTTC
.	TRBJ2-1	.	TRBV12-3/TRBV12-4	CASSLVQDNEQFF	TGTGCCAGCAGTTTGGTACAGGACAATGAGCAGTTCTTC